This entry concerns a single T cell receptor beta chain. The antigen is not known. Trimming cost V 4 bases and J 5 bases, with 17 bases left between them. Looked up from germline, CDR1 is SGHRS and CDR2 is YFSETQ. The CDR3 spans 15 residues. This entry belongs to a study of response to subunit inactivated influenza vaccine. Findings and limits, study-wide: Every seasonal influenza vaccination brings in few new T cells, the authors suggested.

TCRdb re-analysed the RT-PCR reads in MiXCR, keeping a single row per CDR3 protein. The table records about 780,000 distinct CDR3 sequences, under 20% of them present only once. Sequencing was performed on PBMCs from blood, taken around 5 days after vaccination. The sequence came from a man aged 45-65 years who received an inactivated influenza vaccine. This chain connects TRBV5-1 to TRBJ2-3; D is unresolved. The CDR3, as DNA: TGCGCCAGCAGCCAGCAAGGTGGATTCGGAGATACGCAGTATTTT. Translation: CASSQQGGFGDTQYF.